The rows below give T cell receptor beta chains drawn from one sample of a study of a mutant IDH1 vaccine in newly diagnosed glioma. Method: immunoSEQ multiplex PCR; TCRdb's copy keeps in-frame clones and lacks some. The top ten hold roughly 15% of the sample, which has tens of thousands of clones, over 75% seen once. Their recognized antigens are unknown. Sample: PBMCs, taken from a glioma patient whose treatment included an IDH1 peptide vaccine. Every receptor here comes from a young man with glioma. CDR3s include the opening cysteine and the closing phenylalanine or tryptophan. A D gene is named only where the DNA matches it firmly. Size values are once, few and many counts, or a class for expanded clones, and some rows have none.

CDR3nt: TGTGCCAGCAGCTTATTCGGGGGAGCAAATCAGCCCCAGCATTTT
CDR3aa: CASSLFGGANQPQHF
j_gene: TRBJ1-5
d_gene: .
abundance: few
len: 15
v_gene: TRBV5-6

CDR3nt: TGCGCCAGCAGCCAAGGGACCCCGATTGAAAATTCACCCCTCCACTTT
CDR3aa: CASSQGTPIENSPLHF
j_gene: TRBJ1-6
d_gene: .
abundance: once
len: 16
v_gene: TRBV4-3

CDR3nt: TGTGCCAGCAGTTTTCAGGTTTACGAGCAGTACTTC
CDR3aa: CASSFQVYEQYF
j_gene: TRBJ2-7
d_gene: .
abundance: .
len: 12
v_gene: TRBV28

CDR3nt: TGTGCCAGCAGCTTAGCGGCCAGCACAGATACGCAGTATTTT
CDR3aa: CASSLAASTDTQYF
j_gene: TRBJ2-3
d_gene: .
abundance: .
len: 14
v_gene: TRBV7-2

CDR3nt: TGTGCCAGCAGCTTACCCACCGGACTGGCAGATACGCAGTATTTT
CDR3aa: CASSLPTGLADTQYF
j_gene: TRBJ2-3
d_gene: .
abundance: .
len: 15
v_gene: TRBV7-9

CDR3nt: TGTGCCAGTACCCCGGGATATGGCTACACCTTC
CDR3aa: CASTPGYGYTF
j_gene: TRBJ1-2
d_gene: .
abundance: .
len: 11
v_gene: TRBV19

CDR3nt: TGTGCCTGGAGTGGTCAGGTTGTGAACACTGAAGCTTTCTTT
CDR3aa: CAWSGQVVNTEAFF
j_gene: TRBJ1-1
d_gene: .
abundance: .
len: 14
v_gene: TRBV30

CDR3nt: TGTGCCAGCAGTTACAGCGGGGACAATCAGCCCCAGCATTTT
CDR3aa: CASSYSGDNQPQHF
j_gene: TRBJ1-5
d_gene: .
abundance: .
len: 14
v_gene: TRBV6-6

CDR3nt: TGCGCCAGCAGCGTGAGAGGCCAAGAGACCCAGTACTTC
CDR3aa: CASSVRGQETQYF
j_gene: TRBJ2-5
d_gene: .
abundance: .
len: 13
v_gene: TRBV4-1

CDR3nt: TGTGCCAGCTCATCGGAGACAGGGGGAGGCACTGAAGCTTTCTTT
CDR3aa: CASSSETGGGTEAFF
j_gene: TRBJ1-1
d_gene: TRBD1
abundance: few
len: 15
v_gene: TRBV18

CDR3nt: TGTGCCAGCAGTGAACCCCTCCCCTCATACAATGAGCAGTTCTTC
CDR3aa: CASSEPLPSYNEQFF
j_gene: TRBJ2-1
d_gene: .
abundance: .
len: 15
v_gene: TRBV25-1

CDR3nt: TGTGCCAGCAGCCTAGACCCGGCAGATAACTATGGCTACACCTTC
CDR3aa: CASSLDPADNYGYTF
j_gene: TRBJ1-2
d_gene: .
abundance: .
len: 15
v_gene: TRBV7-2

CDR3nt: TGTGCCATCAGTGGATCGGTAGAGACCCAGTACTTC
CDR3aa: CAISGSVETQYF
j_gene: TRBJ2-5
d_gene: .
abundance: .
len: 12
v_gene: TRBV10-3

CDR3nt: TGTGCCAGCACTTGGACAGCGAACACCGGGGAGCTGTTTTTT
CDR3aa: CASTWTANTGELFF
j_gene: TRBJ2-2
d_gene: .
abundance: .
len: 14
v_gene: TRBV11-2

CDR3nt: TGTGCCTGGTCCAGGGGCGCTAGGAAGACCCAGTACTTC
CDR3aa: CAWSRGARKTQYF
j_gene: TRBJ2-5
d_gene: .
abundance: .
len: 13
v_gene: TRBV30

CDR3nt: TGCGCCAGCAGAAATAGCGGCTCCTACACAGATACGCAGTATTTT
CDR3aa: CASRNSGSYTDTQYF
j_gene: TRBJ2-3
d_gene: .
abundance: .
len: 15
v_gene: TRBV5-1

CDR3nt: TGTGCCAGCTCACGAAAGCGGGAGGGTCTCTACGAGCAGTACTTC
CDR3aa: CASSRKREGLYEQYF
j_gene: TRBJ2-7
d_gene: TRBD2
abundance: .
len: 15
v_gene: TRBV18

CDR3nt: TGTGCCAGCAGGGCCGGAGGTCTAATGAACACTGAAGCTTTCTTT
CDR3aa: CASRAGGLMNTEAFF
j_gene: TRBJ1-1
d_gene: .
abundance: once
len: 15
v_gene: TRBV11-2

CDR3nt: TGTGCCAGCAGCCAAGGATTGGGGAACTACGAGCAGTACTTC
CDR3aa: CASSQGLGNYEQYF
j_gene: TRBJ2-7
d_gene: .
abundance: .
len: 14
v_gene: TRBV4-2

CDR3nt: TGTGCCAGCAGTTTAGGTCCGGGTCGAGACTTTAATGAAAAACTGTTTTTT
CDR3aa: CASSLGPGRDFNEKLFF
j_gene: TRBJ1-4
d_gene: .
abundance: once
len: 17
v_gene: TRBV7-6

CDR3nt: TGTGCCAGCAGCTTAGCCTCTGAGACCCAGTACTTC
CDR3aa: CASSLASETQYF
j_gene: TRBJ2-5
d_gene: .
abundance: .
len: 12
v_gene: TRBV7-9

CDR3nt: TGCGCCAGCAGCAGGTTAGGGGGGGACTACAATGAGCAGTTCTTC
CDR3aa: CASSRLGGDYNEQFF
j_gene: TRBJ2-1
d_gene: .
abundance: .
len: 15
v_gene: TRBV5-1

CDR3nt: TGTGCCAGCAGCGTCCCGGGACAGGCCCCTTCCGAGCAGTACTTC
CDR3aa: CASSVPGQAPSEQYF
j_gene: TRBJ2-7
d_gene: TRBD1
abundance: .
len: 15
v_gene: TRBV5-6

CDR3nt: TGTGCCAGCTCACCACTAGCGGGAACAGATACGCAGTATTTT
CDR3aa: CASSPLAGTDTQYF
j_gene: TRBJ2-3
d_gene: TRBD2
abundance: .
len: 14
v_gene: TRBV18

CDR3nt: TGTGCCAGCAGTGTGGGCGGGTCCTATGGCTACACCTTC
CDR3aa: CASSVGGSYGYTF
j_gene: TRBJ1-2
d_gene: .
abundance: .
len: 13
v_gene: TRBV6-1

CDR3nt: TGCGCCAGCAGCCACGTTAGCGGCTCCTACAATGAGCAGTTCTTC
CDR3aa: CASSHVSGSYNEQFF
j_gene: TRBJ2-1
d_gene: .
abundance: .
len: 15
v_gene: TRBV4-1

CDR3nt: TGTGCCAGCAGCGTGTTGGGTACAGGGGGGGCCTACGAGCAGTACTTC
CDR3aa: CASSVLGTGGAYEQYF
j_gene: TRBJ2-7
d_gene: .
abundance: .
len: 16
v_gene: TRBV27

CDR3nt: TGTGCCAGCAGCTTGGCCGGGACAGGGAATGTAGAGACCCAGTACTTC
CDR3aa: CASSLAGTGNVETQYF
j_gene: TRBJ2-5
d_gene: TRBD1
abundance: .
len: 16
v_gene: TRBV7-9

CDR3nt: TGCGCCAGCAGCCGGGACAGGGGGCGCCGAGGTAATGAAAAACTGTTTTTT
CDR3aa: CASSRDRGRRGNEKLFF
j_gene: TRBJ1-4
d_gene: TRBD1
abundance: .
len: 17
v_gene: TRBV5-1

CDR3nt: TGCGCCAGCAGCTATCCCGGGACAGGGGGCAGAAACGAGCAGTACTTC
CDR3aa: CASSYPGTGGRNEQYF
j_gene: TRBJ2-7
d_gene: TRBD1
abundance: .
len: 16
v_gene: TRBV5-1

CDR3nt: TGTGCCAGCAAAGAGACAGGGGTCTCCTACGAGCAGTACTTC
CDR3aa: CASKETGVSYEQYF
j_gene: TRBJ2-7
d_gene: TRBD1
abundance: .
len: 14
v_gene: TRBV27

CDR3nt: TGCGCCAGCAGCCTAGAAGGGACTAAACTCGTCGAGCAGTACTTC
CDR3aa: CASSLEGTKLVEQYF
j_gene: TRBJ2-7
d_gene: TRBD2
abundance: .
len: 15
v_gene: TRBV5-1

CDR3nt: TGTGCCAGCAGCTTAGGCTGGGTATTAGGGTTTCCCTACGAGCAGTACTTC
CDR3aa: CASSLGWVLGFPYEQYF
j_gene: TRBJ2-7
d_gene: .
abundance: few
len: 17
v_gene: TRBV11-2

CDR3nt: TGTGCCAGCAGCACCGGGTGGGTGAACACTGAAGCTTTCTTT
CDR3aa: CASSTGWVNTEAFF
j_gene: TRBJ1-1
d_gene: .
abundance: .
len: 14
v_gene: TRBV9

CDR3nt: TGTGCCAGTAGTCCCAAACGGGACACTGAAGCTTTCTTT
CDR3aa: CASSPKRDTEAFF
j_gene: TRBJ1-1
d_gene: .
abundance: .
len: 13
v_gene: TRBV19

CDR3nt: TGTGCCAGCAGCTCCTACGGACTAGCGGGGGATACGCAGTATTTT
CDR3aa: CASSSYGLAGDTQYF
j_gene: TRBJ2-3
d_gene: TRBD2
abundance: .
len: 15
v_gene: TRBV7-2

CDR3nt: TGTGCCAGCAGCAATGCATACAATGAGCAGTTCTTC
CDR3aa: CASSNAYNEQFF
j_gene: TRBJ2-1
d_gene: .
abundance: .
len: 12
v_gene: TRBV14

CDR3nt: TGTGCCAGCTCACCAGGGCAGCTTACCGGTATGACTAATGAAAAACTGTTTTTT
CDR3aa: CASSPGQLTGMTNEKLFF
j_gene: TRBJ1-4
d_gene: .
abundance: .
len: 18
v_gene: TRBV18

CDR3nt: TGTGCCAGCAGTGACTGGGGGGGCACAGATACGCAGTATTTT
CDR3aa: CASSDWGGTDTQYF
j_gene: TRBJ2-3
d_gene: .
abundance: .
len: 14
v_gene: TRBV14

CDR3nt: TGTGCCAGCAGCTTACGCAGGGGGCCGGTAGGAGACAAAAACATTCAGTACTTC
CDR3aa: CASSLRRGPVGDKNIQYF
j_gene: TRBJ2-4
d_gene: TRBD1
abundance: .
len: 18
v_gene: TRBV7-2

CDR3nt: TGTGCCAGCAGCTTAACGTTGGAAAATGAGCAGTTCTTC
CDR3aa: CASSLTLENEQFF
j_gene: TRBJ2-1
d_gene: .
abundance: .
len: 13
v_gene: TRBV11-2

CDR3nt: TGCGCCAGCAGCTTCCGGACAGGACGCACAGATACGCAGTATTTT
CDR3aa: CASSFRTGRTDTQYF
j_gene: TRBJ2-3
d_gene: TRBD1
abundance: .
len: 15
v_gene: TRBV4-3

CDR3nt: TGTGCCAGCAGCGGCCGACAGAACCCCTCTGGAAACACCATATATTTT
CDR3aa: CASSGRQNPSGNTIYF
j_gene: TRBJ1-3
d_gene: .
abundance: .
len: 16
v_gene: TRBV9

CDR3nt: TGTGCCAGCTCACCACCAGGGAGCGGCTCACCCCTCCACTTT
CDR3aa: CASSPPGSGSPLHF
j_gene: TRBJ1-6
d_gene: .
abundance: once
len: 14
v_gene: TRBV18

CDR3nt: TGTGCCAGCAGCTTAGGCTCCGGGACTAGCGCGCAGTATTTT
CDR3aa: CASSLGSGTSAQYF
j_gene: TRBJ2-3
d_gene: TRBD2
abundance: .
len: 14
v_gene: TRBV7-3

CDR3nt: TGTGCCGGGCAGGGGGTTAACCGGGATGAGCAGTTCTTC
CDR3aa: CAGQGVNRDEQFF
j_gene: TRBJ2-1
d_gene: TRBD1
abundance: .
len: 13
v_gene: TRBV6-1

CDR3nt: TGTGCCAGTAGTATGGGCGGGAGGGGGGCCTACGAGCAGTACTTC
CDR3aa: CASSMGGRGAYEQYF
j_gene: TRBJ2-7
d_gene: TRBD2
abundance: .
len: 15
v_gene: TRBV19

CDR3nt: TGTGCCAGCAGCCCCTGGGATACGCAGTATTTT
CDR3aa: CASSPWDTQYF
j_gene: TRBJ2-3
d_gene: .
abundance: .
len: 11
v_gene: TRBV5-5

CDR3nt: TGTGCCAGCTCACCTCAGGAGTCAAATACGCAGTATTTT
CDR3aa: CASSPQESNTQYF
j_gene: TRBJ2-3
d_gene: .
abundance: .
len: 13
v_gene: TRBV18

CDR3nt: TGTGCCTGGAGTGTCGGGGGAGGAGTTACTGAAGCTTTCTTT
CDR3aa: CAWSVGGGVTEAFF
j_gene: TRBJ1-1
d_gene: .
abundance: few
len: 14
v_gene: TRBV30

CDR3nt: TGTGCCAGCAGCTTAGGGGTAGGCTCCCTTTACGAGCAGTACTTC
CDR3aa: CASSLGVGSLYEQYF
j_gene: TRBJ2-7
d_gene: .
abundance: .
len: 15
v_gene: TRBV11-2

CDR3nt: TGCGCCAGCAGCCAACTGGGGAACACTGAAGCTTTCTTT
CDR3aa: CASSQLGNTEAFF
j_gene: TRBJ1-1
d_gene: .
abundance: once
len: 13
v_gene: TRBV4-1

CDR3nt: TGTGCCAGCAGCTTGAAACAGCTCTCCTACGAGCAGTACTTC
CDR3aa: CASSLKQLSYEQYF
j_gene: TRBJ2-7
d_gene: .
abundance: .
len: 14
v_gene: TRBV5-6

CDR3nt: TGTGCCAGCAGCACCCTAGCGGGGGCGAACACCGGGGAGCTGTTTTTT
CDR3aa: CASSTLAGANTGELFF
j_gene: TRBJ2-2
d_gene: TRBD2
abundance: .
len: 16
v_gene: TRBV7-2

CDR3nt: TGTGCCAGCAGGCCCTCTTATTCAACGAACACTGAAGCTTTCTTT
CDR3aa: CASRPSYSTNTEAFF
j_gene: TRBJ1-1
d_gene: .
abundance: .
len: 15
v_gene: TRBV7-2